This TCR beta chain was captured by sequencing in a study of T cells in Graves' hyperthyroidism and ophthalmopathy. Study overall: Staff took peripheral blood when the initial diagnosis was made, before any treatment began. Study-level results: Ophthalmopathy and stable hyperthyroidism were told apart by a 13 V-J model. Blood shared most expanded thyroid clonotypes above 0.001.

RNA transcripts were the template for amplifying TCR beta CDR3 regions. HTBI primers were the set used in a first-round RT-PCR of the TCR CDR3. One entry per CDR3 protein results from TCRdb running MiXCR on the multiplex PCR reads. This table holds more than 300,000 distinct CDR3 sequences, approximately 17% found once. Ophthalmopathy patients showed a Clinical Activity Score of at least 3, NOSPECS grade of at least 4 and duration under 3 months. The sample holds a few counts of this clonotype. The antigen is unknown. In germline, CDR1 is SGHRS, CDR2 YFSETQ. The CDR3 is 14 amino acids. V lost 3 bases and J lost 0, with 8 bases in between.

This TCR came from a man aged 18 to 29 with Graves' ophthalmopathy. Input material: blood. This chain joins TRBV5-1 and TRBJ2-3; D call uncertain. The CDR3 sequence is CASSWDTSTDTQYF. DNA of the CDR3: TGCGCCAGCAGCTGGGATACTAGCACAGATACGCAGTATTTT. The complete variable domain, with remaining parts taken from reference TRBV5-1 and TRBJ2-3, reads KAGVTQTPRYLIKTRGQQVTLSCSPISGHRSVSWYQQTPGQGLQFLFEYFSETQRNKGNFPGRFSGRQFSNSRSEMNVSTLELGDSALYLCASSWDTSTDTQYFGPGTRLTVL.